This T cell receptor (beta chain) was sequenced for a study of beta chain features in type 1 diabetes. Study findings and constraints: Within each of all four CD4+ subsets, Type 1 diabetes patients had TCRB CDR3s that were moderately but significantly shorter.

Reverse transcribing all isolated RNA meant expressed TCRB transcripts were sequenced. Sequencing was performed with immunoSEQ multiplex PCR; in TCRdb, only in-frame clones are kept and a portion is missing. The table lists hundreds of thousands of clones, about an eighth of them singletons. This clone was observed a few times. Its antigen is as yet unknown. This CDR3 has 14 residues. J was trimmed by 5 bases and V by 6 bases; bases with no gene match: 3. The germline CDR1 and CDR2 sequences are KGHSH and LQKENI. The sequence derives from a man between 18 and 29 years old with type 1 diabetes. The rearrangement uses TRBV18 and TRBJ2-1, with 11 bases aligning to TRBD2. Sequences were obtained from naive CD4+ T cells from blood. CDR3 DNA sequence: TGTGCCAGCTCGACTAGCGGGGCCGACAATGAGCAGTTCTTC. It specifies CASSTSGADNEQFF.